This TCR beta chain derives from a study of long-term antiretroviral therapy in people with HIV. General study points: From the mid-2000s to the late 2010s, blood was obtained, possibly while participants received older ART regimens. Controls exceeded HIV repertoires in CDR3 length range.

The immunoSEQ assay was v3.0, run at survey level. A per-sample goal of about 35,000-55,000 T-cell genomes was targeted by sequencing. Clones were sequenced by immunoSEQ multiplex PCR, and TCRdb holds only the in-frame ones, with some missing. The profile shows 45,000 or so clones, about 94% of them singletons. Samples held about 0.9-11 million cryopreserved PBMC, and DNA extraction followed. The CDR3 runs 15 residues. The ends lost 5 bases at V and 5 bases at J; junction bases unmatched: 9. Germline loops: CDR1 SGHTA, CDR2 FQGTGA. A note on this clone: Its antigen is not known.

This sequence joins TRBV7-3 and TRBJ1-1, with 9 bases matching TRBD1. The sample consisted of unsorted PBMCs, taken 9.2 years after starting antiretroviral therapy. The sequence came from a man aged 25 to 45 with HIV. The CDR3 DNA is TGTGCCAGCAGCCAGACAGGGGGACGGGGTACTGAAGCTTTCTTT. This encodes CASSQTGGRGTEAFF.